This T cell receptor beta chain was found in a study of blood T cell repertoires in COVID-19. The overall study: Acute and convalescent COVID-19 specimens originated in the United States, Italy and Spain. T cells, B-cell-depleted T cells, or PBMCs provided the cDNA or gDNA that served as material.

V was shortened by 3 bases and J by 4 bases, with 18 bases between the two germline ends. The V gene's germline CDR1 is MNHNY and CDR2 SVGAGI (reference sequence). This CDR3 contains 16 residues. Seattle-derived patients entered the study during active infection and were followed longitudinally. In the authors' workflow: Estimated nucleated cell counts came from reference gene primer amplification. Method: immunoSEQ multiplex PCR; TCRdb's copy keeps in-frame clones and lacks some. That table is the source of V, J and clone size, and D and trimming were worked out from the DNA. The table records tens of thousands of clones, around 84% of them present only once.

V gene TRBV6-6 combines with J gene TRBJ1-1; D is uncertain. This clonotype was obtained from a man aged 55 to 70 with COVID-19, enrolled during active disease. Sample: peripheral blood. The DNA for the CDR3 is TGTGCCAGCAGTTATTTAGACGAGGATCCGGGCACTGAAGCTTTCTTT. It codes for CASSYLDEDPGTEAFF.